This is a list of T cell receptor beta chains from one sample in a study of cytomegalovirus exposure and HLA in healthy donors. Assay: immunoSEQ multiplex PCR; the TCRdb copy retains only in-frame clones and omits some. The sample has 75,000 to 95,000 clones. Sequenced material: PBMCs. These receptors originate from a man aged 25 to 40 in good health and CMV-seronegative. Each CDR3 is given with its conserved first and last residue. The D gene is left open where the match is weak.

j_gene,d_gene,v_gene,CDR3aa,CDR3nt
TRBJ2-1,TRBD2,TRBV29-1,CSVELAGAHNEQFF,TGCAGCGTTGAACTAGCGGGGGCCCACAATGAGCAGTTCTTC
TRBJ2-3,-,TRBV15,CATSRNLAASTDTQYF,TGTGCCACCAGCAGAAACCTAGCTGCTAGCACAGATACGCAGTATTTT
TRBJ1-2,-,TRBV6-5,CASSYRGNGYTF,TGTGCCAGCAGTTACAGGGGGAACGGCTACACCTTC
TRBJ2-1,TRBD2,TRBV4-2,CASSREGSGSDLRLGYNEQFF,TGTGCCAGCAGCCGAGAGGGGAGCGGGAGTGATCTACGTTTGGGCTACAATGAGCAGTTCTTC
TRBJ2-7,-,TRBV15,CATSRGRTVINEQYF,TGTGCCACCAGCAGGGGACGGACAGTCATTAACGAGCAGTACTTC
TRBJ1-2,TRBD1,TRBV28,CASSTPGQGSYGYTF,TGTGCCAGCAGTACACCGGGACAGGGGAGCTATGGCTACACCTTC
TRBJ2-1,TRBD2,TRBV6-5,CASSFTSGVYNEQFF,TGTGCCAGCAGTTTCACTAGCGGGGTATACAATGAGCAGTTCTTC
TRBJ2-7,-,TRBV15,CATSRGAGPSYEQYF,TGTGCCACCAGCAGGGGTGCGGGCCCCTCCTACGAGCAGTACTTC
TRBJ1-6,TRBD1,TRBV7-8,CASSPRDRVNSPLHF,TGTGCCAGCAGCCCCCGGGACAGGGTTAATTCACCCCTCCACTTT
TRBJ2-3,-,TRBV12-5,CASGLAGVDTQYF,TGTGCTAGTGGTTTGGCCGGGGTAGATACGCAGTATTTT
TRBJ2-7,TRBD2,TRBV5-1,CASSLGGGVYEQYF,TGCGCCAGCAGCTTGGGTGGGGGGGTCTACGAGCAGTACTTC
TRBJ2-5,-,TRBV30,CAWRPPGSGETQYF,TGTGCCTGGAGACCCCCGGGGAGTGGAGAGACCCAGTACTTC
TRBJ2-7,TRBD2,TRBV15,CATSREWRGAGEQYF,TGTGCCACCAGCAGAGAATGGCGGGGGGCGGGTGAGCAGTACTTC
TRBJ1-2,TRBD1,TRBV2,CASSEYRDSNYGYTF,TGTGCCAGCAGTGAATACCGGGACAGTAACTATGGCTACACCTTC
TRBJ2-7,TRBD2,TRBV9,CASSRGGPYAYEQYF,TGTGCCAGCAGCCGGGGGGGCCCGTACGCCTACGAGCAGTACTTC